The next 29 T cell receptor beta chains were all read from a single sample in a study of T cell repertoires in cytomegalovirus infection. These TCRs' antigens remain unknown. MiXCR, run by TCRdb on the reads, gives a single entry per CDR3 protein. The sample gives around 570,000 distinct CDR3 sequences, over 35% of which show up once; about 48% is in the top ten. Sample: cultured PBMCs, taken from culture after CMV antigen stimulation. These receptors were taken from a human donor in good health (CMV status not recorded). Some clones in this sample may be carry-over from other donors' samples.

This sequence joins TRBV19 and TRBJ1-5; tentative D call: TRBD1 (5 bases). Per germline, CDR1 LNHDA and CDR2 SQIVND (reference sequence). The V and J ends lost 5 bases and 3 bases respectively, with 14 bases between them. This CDR3 region has 15 residues. CDR3 sequence (DNA): TGTGCCAGTAGTCATAGACGGGGACCCAATCAGCCCCAGCATTTT. Its translation: CASSHRRGPNQPQHF.

The gene calls are TRBV4-1 and TRBJ2-1; 8 bases fit TRBD1. This CDR3 has 15 amino acids. V lost 0 bases, J lost 6 bases, and 4 bases stayed unmatched. CDR1 is MGHRA and CDR2 is YSYEKL in the germline V gene. The CDR3 sequence is CASSQERTGFNEQFF. The CDR3 nucleotides read TGCGCCAGCAGCCAAGAGAGGACAGGGTTCAATGAGCAGTTCTTC.

V usage is TRBV11-2 and J usage is TRBJ1-5; D gene uncertain. The germline V gene has CDR1 SGHAT and CDR2 FQNNGV. The CDR3 is made up of 19 amino acids. V was cut by 3 bases and J by 3 bases, with 24 bases left in between. CDR3 residues: CASSLRRGRKPDLNQPQHF. CDR3 DNA: TGTGCCAGCAGCTTGAGACGCGGCAGAAAACCCGATCTCAATCAGCCCCAGCATTTT.

The rearrangement links TRBV2 to TRBJ1-4; D unresolved. Germline V CDR1 and CDR2: SNHLY, FYNNEI. The V end was cut by 6 bases, the J end by 7 bases, with 9 bases between. The CDR3 contains 12 residues. The CDR3 DNA follows: TGTGCCAGCAGCAAAATGGGTGAAAAACTGTTTTTT. Protein product: CASSKMGEKLFF.

This clonotype was recorded a few times. CDR3 region: CASSSGRASLQYF. The DNA for the CDR3 is TGTGCCAGCAGTTCAGGGCGGGCGTCGTTACAGTACTTC. This rearrangement joins TRBV6-5 to TRBJ2-7; the D call may be TRBD1 or TRBD2 (5 bases each). The germline V gene encodes CDR1 MNHEY and CDR2 SVGAGI. Trimming removed 4 bases at V and 10 bases at J, with 17 bases between. CDR3 size: 13 residues.

The chain has TRBV7-4 and TRBJ1-1; a weak D match, TRBD1 (5 bases). CDR1 and CDR2 from the germline V gene are SGHVT and SQSDAQ. The germline V and J ends were trimmed by 3 bases and 4 bases, with 12 bases remaining between them. This CDR3 is 14 amino acids long. CDR3 in DNA: TGTGCCAGCAGCTTCGGGGCCCTCGGCACTGAAGCTTTCTTT. This sequence encodes CASSFGALGTEAFF.

This clonotype turned up a few times. The chain recombines TRBV10-3 with TRBJ1-4; D is unresolved. CDR3 size: 13 residues. Trimming cost V 10 bases and J 4 bases, with 13 bases left between them. Looked up from germline, CDR1 is ENHRY and CDR2 is SYGVKD. CDR3 sequence: CATRRDLNEKLFF. CDR3 nucleotides: TGTGCCACACGGCGGGATCTTAATGAAAAACTGTTTTTT.

The chain couples TRBV6-2 or TRBV6-3 to TRBJ2-1, with 16 positions matching TRBD2. The germline gives CDR1 MNHEY, CDR2 SVGEGT. V shed 2 bases, J shed 4 bases, and the junction held 14 bases outside the gene matches. This CDR3 is built from 21 residues. CDR3 region: CASSYLTSRGLAGGPYNEQFF. CDR3 coding DNA: TGTGCCAGCAGTTACCTCACAAGCAGGGGACTAGCGGGAGGGCCGTACAATGAGCAGTTCTTC.

J is TRBJ1-3 and V is TRBV12-3 or TRBV12-4; no firm D call. V was cut by 5 bases and J by 8 bases, with 7 bases left in between. The CDR3 sequence is 11 residues long. The CDR3 nucleotides are TGTGCCAGCAGTCCGGTCGACACCATATATTTT. Amino acid sequence: CASSPVDTIYF.

This clonotype was counted ten times or more. The chain recombines TRBV7-2 with TRBJ2-1; no clear D. Germline V gives CDR1 SGHTA, CDR2 FQGNSA. The CDR3 is 15 residues long. Trimming pared 3 bases from V and 4 bases from J, leaving 13 bases between. CDR3: CASSFGIATYNEQFF. CDR3 coding DNA: TGTGCCAGCAGCTTCGGAATAGCAACTTACAATGAGCAGTTCTTC.

The chain combines TRBV11-2 with TRBJ2-3; the D is unclear. Germline CDR1 SGHAT, CDR2 FQNNGV. The CDR3 length is 16 residues. Deletions cut 2 bases from V and 0 bases from J, with 12 bases between. The CDR3 coding sequence is TGTGCCAGCAGCTTACGTGGCCCTGCTAGCACAGATACGCAGTATTTT. Translation: CASSLRGPASTDTQYF.

For this clonotype: One end of the junction does not line up with germline, which may come from a read error. The V call is TRBV27, the J call TRBJ2-2; D is perhaps TRBD2 (5 bases). Germline CDR1 reads MNHEY; CDR2 reads SMNVEV (reference sequence). CDR3 length: 17 residues. CDR3 nucleotide sequence: TGTGCCAGCAGTGTATCCCCTTCTGCGGGGAACACCGGGGAGCTGTTTTTT. It codes for CASSVSPSAGNTGELFF.

The chain employs TRBV3-1 and TRBJ2-3; D is ambiguous. CDR3 length: 12 residues. Germline CDR1 reads LGHDT; CDR2 reads YNNKEL (reference sequence). V was cut by 4 bases and J by 4 bases, with 6 bases left in between. For the CDR3, the DNA is TGTGCCAGCAGCCGCCAGTCAGATACGCAGTATTTT. Translation: CASSRQSDTQYF.

This clonotype turned up a few times. The CDR3 DNA reads as TGTGCCAGCTCACCAACGACAGGGTGGAACACTGAAGCTTTCTTT. It codes for CASSPTTGWNTEAFF. V usage is TRBV18 and J usage is TRBJ1-1, with 7 bases identical to TRBD1. With 2 bases clipped from V and 1 base from J, the junction kept 4 bases outside the gene matches. CDR3 size: 15 residues. Germline V CDR1 and CDR2: KGHSH, LQKENI.

The rearrangement joins TRBV27 to TRBJ2-3, with 7 positions matching TRBD2. Unmatched junction bases numbered 2, after V lost 1 base and J lost 1 base. Germline CDR1 reads MNHEY; CDR2 reads SMNVEV (reference sequence). This CDR3 is built from 15 residues. The CDR3 nucleotides read TGTGCCAGCAGTTTATGGGGGGGGGGCACAGATACGCAGTATTTT. As protein: CASSLWGGGTDTQYF.

The chain has TRBV7-2 and TRBJ1-3; the D is unclear. Germline V gives CDR1 SGHTA, CDR2 FQGNSA. The CDR3 loop spans 15 amino acids. Trimming left V 3 bases short and J 0 bases short, with 9 bases between. CDR3 region: CASSLGGNSGNTIYF. CDR3 DNA: TGTGCCAGCAGCTTGGGTGGAAACTCTGGAAACACCATATATTTT. The complete variable domain, with remaining parts taken from reference TRBV7-2 and TRBJ1-3, reads GAGVSQSPSNKVTEKGKDVELRCDPISGHTALYWYRQSLGQGLEFLIYFQGNSAPDKSGLPSDRFSAERTGGSVSTLTIQRTQQEDSAVYLCASSLGGNSGNTIYFGEGSWLTVV.

This chain links TRBV2 with TRBJ1-1, with D perhaps matching TRBD1 (5 bases). With 6 bases removed from V and 9 bases from J, the gap between germline ends came to 11 bases. The CDR3 loop spans 11 amino acids. Looked up from germline, CDR1 is SNHLY and CDR2 is FYNNEI. CDR3 sequence: CASRWGSQAFF. CDR3 nucleotide sequence: TGTGCCAGCAGGTGGGGGTCCCAAGCTTTCTTT.

This sequence joins TRBV28 and TRBJ1-2; tentative D call: TRBD1 (5 bases). The CDR3 loop spans 14 amino acids. V shed 7 bases and J shed 4 bases, with 16 bases lying between them. Germline V gives CDR1 MDHEN, CDR2 SYDVKM. In DNA, the CDR3 is TGTGCCAGCAACCAGGGAATCGTAAGCTATGGCTACACCTTC. The encoded protein is CASNQGIVSYGYTF.

This chain links TRBV7-9 with TRBJ2-1, with a weak D call TRBD2 (5 bases). CDR1 and CDR2 (germline): SEHNR, FQNEAQ (reference sequence). The length of the CDR3 is 14 residues. Trimming removed 3 bases from V and 8 bases from J, with 14 bases in between. The CDR3 sequence: CASSFEKTGDEQFF. CDR3 bases: TGTGCCAGCAGCTTTGAGAAAACCGGGGATGAGCAGTTCTTC. Drawing the rest from reference TRBV7-9 and TRBJ2-1, the complete variable domain is DTGVSQNPRHKITKRGQNVTFRCDPISEHNRLYWYRQTLGQGPEFLTYFQNEAQLEKSRLLSDRFSAERPKGSFSTLEIQRTEQGDSAMYLCASSFEKTGDEQFFGPGTRLTVL.

This clonotype showed up just a few times. The chain has TRBV6-2 or TRBV6-3 and TRBJ1-1; no reliable D call. Germline CDR1 MNHEY, CDR2 SVGEGT. The length of the CDR3 is 13 residues. Trimming left V 0 bases short and J 3 bases short, with 5 bases between. Here the CDR3 DNA reads TGTGCCAGCAGTTACTCGGATTACACTGAAGCTTTCTTT. It codes for CASSYSDYTEAFF.

The chain recombines TRBV7-8 with TRBJ2-5; the D gene could be TRBD1 or TRBD2 (5 bases each). The CDR3 loop spans 13 amino acids. The germline gives CDR1 SGHVS, CDR2 FQNEAQ. V dropped 2 bases and J dropped 6 bases, with 10 bases sitting between them. CDR3 sequence reads: CASSLQGVKTQYF. The CDR3 coding sequence is TGTGCCAGCAGCTTACAGGGAGTAAAGACCCAGTACTTC.

V and J are TRBV20-1 and TRBJ2-1; 10 bases are a match to TRBD2. The V gene's germline CDR1 is DFQATT and CDR2 SNEGSKA (reference sequence). V lost 1 base to trimming and J lost 0 bases; unmatched junction nucleotides: 6. There are 17 residues in the CDR3. The CDR3 DNA sequence: TGCAGTGCTAGAGTCGGTAGCGGGAGGACCTCCTACAATGAGCAGTTCTTC. Its protein product is CSARVGSGRTSYNEQFF.

This clonotype came up a few times. The chain links TRBV11-2 to TRBJ2-1; D gene uncertain. Between the trimmed V and J ends, which lost 1 base and 7 bases, there was a span of 14 bases. CDR1 and CDR2 from the germline V gene are SGHAT and FQNNGV. The CDR3 contains 15 residues. The CDR3 DNA reads TGTGCCAGCAGCTTAGGACGTAGCATACGGAATGAGCAGTTCTTC. Translating it yields CASSLGRSIRNEQFF.

This rearrangement joins TRBV7-6 to TRBJ2-7; D assignment may be TRBD1 or TRBD2 (5 bases each). Per germline, CDR1 SGHVS and CDR2 FNYEAQ. CDR3 length equals 13 residues. Trimming shortened V by 5 bases and J by 5 bases, and 13 bases separated the two germline ends. CDR3 loop: CASSSYRGHEQYF. The CDR3 DNA reads TGTGCCAGCAGCAGCTACCGGGGCCACGAGCAGTACTTC.

In this sample, this clonotype turned up a few times. This chain joins TRBV7-8 and TRBJ2-5, with 9 bases fitting TRBD2. Germline CDR1 reads SGHVS; CDR2 reads FQNEAQ. The CDR3 has 15 amino acids. The ends lost 2 bases at V and 5 bases at J; junction bases unmatched: 6. The CDR3 nucleotides read TGTGCCAGCAGCTTACGCGGGAGGGCCCGGGAGACCCAGTACTTC. Protein: CASSLRGRARETQYF.

J is TRBJ2-1 and V is TRBV27, with D possibly matching TRBD2 (7 bases). Germline loops: CDR1 MNHEY, CDR2 SMNVEV (reference sequence). The CDR3 totals 16 residues. Deletions cut 0 bases from V and 5 bases from J, with 14 bases between. CDR3 in amino acids: CASSLSRGGGDNEQFF. The DNA for the CDR3 is TGTGCCAGCAGTTTATCGAGGGGGGGCGGGGACAATGAGCAGTTCTTC.

The chain uses TRBV7-2 and TRBJ2-3, with D possibly TRBD2 on 6 matching bases. V lost 0 bases to trimming and J lost 2 bases, with 15 bases between them. CDR1 and CDR2 (germline): SGHTA, FQGNSA. The CDR3 is 17 residues long. The CDR3 region is CASSLAGGPYATDTQYF. DNA for the CDR3: TGTGCCAGCAGCTTAGCGGGAGGCCCCTATGCCACAGATACGCAGTATTTT.

The chain combines TRBV29-1 with TRBJ1-2; 8 bases agree with TRBD1. J gave up 0 bases and V 7 bases, and 10 bases lay outside the gene matches. The length of the CDR3 is 15 residues. CDR1 is SQVTM, CDR2 ANQGSEA, per germline. The CDR3 nucleotides read TGCAGCGCAGGCGGGGGACAGGAAGCTAACTATGGCTACACCTTC. Residues: CSAGGGQEANYGYTF.

The chain recombines TRBV6-1 with TRBJ1-1; 9 nucleotides match TRBD1. Trimming removed 1 base from V and 5 bases from J; junction bases left unmatched: 2. This CDR3 has 14 residues. CDR1 MNHNS and CDR2 SASEGT come from the germline V gene. CDR3 coding DNA: TGTGCCAGCAGTGAAGGGACAGGGGTGACTGAAGCTTTCTTT. It encodes CASSEGTGVTEAFF.